Listed below are T cell receptor beta chains from one sample, sequenced in a study of shared clonotypes between healthy human individuals. The table came from immunoSEQ multiplex PCR; TCRdb's copy has only in-frame clones and leaves some out. Of over a million clones listed, roughly 96% are singletons. The sample consisted of naive CD4+ T cells sorted from blood. These receptors all stem from a man aged 25 to 40 in good health. The CDR3 runs from the conserved cysteine through the conserved F or W. Each record gives: V gene, clone size, J gene, D gene, CDR3 protein, CDR3 DNA. A D gene is named only where the DNA matches it firmly. The size field is filled for only some rows; it gives once, few, many or a size class.

v_call: TRBV7-9
clone_size: .
j_call: TRBJ2-1
d_call: TRBD2
cdr3_aa: CASSLALAEYNEQFF
cdr3_nt: TGTGCCAGCAGCTTAGCGCTAGCGGAGTACAATGAGCAGTTCTTC

v_call: TRBV6-5
clone_size: .
j_call: TRBJ1-2
d_call: .
cdr3_aa: CASSYSTDYGYTF
cdr3_nt: TGTGCCAGCAGTTATTCGACAGACTATGGCTACACCTTC

v_call: TRBV7-6
clone_size: .
j_call: TRBJ1-2
d_call: .
cdr3_aa: CASSLVQEGYGYTF
cdr3_nt: TGTGCCAGCAGCTTAGTACAGGAGGGCTATGGCTACACCTTC

v_call: TRBV5-4
clone_size: .
j_call: TRBJ2-2
d_call: .
cdr3_aa: CASSIDTGELFF
cdr3_nt: TGTGCCAGCAGCATAGACACCGGGGAGCTGTTTTTT

v_call: TRBV5-6
clone_size: .
j_call: TRBJ2-5
d_call: .
cdr3_aa: CASSWVAYQETQYF
cdr3_nt: TGTGCCAGCAGCTGGGTCGCATACCAAGAGACCCAGTACTTC

v_call: TRBV4-1
clone_size: .
j_call: TRBJ1-4
d_call: .
cdr3_aa: CASSHLGGKLFF
cdr3_nt: TGCGCCAGCAGCCATCTGGGCGGAAAACTGTTTTTT

v_call: TRBV20-1
clone_size: once
j_call: TRBJ1-1
d_call: .
cdr3_aa: CSARDIPEAFF
cdr3_nt: TGCAGTGCTAGAGATATCCCCGAAGCTTTCTTT

v_call: TRBV5-6
clone_size: .
j_call: TRBJ2-3
d_call: .
cdr3_aa: CASSFLDPSTDTQYF
cdr3_nt: TGTGCCAGCAGCTTTCTAGATCCGAGCACAGATACGCAGTATTTT

v_call: TRBV27
clone_size: .
j_call: TRBJ2-7
d_call: .
cdr3_aa: CASSPTTGSYEQYF
cdr3_nt: TGTGCCAGCAGTCCTACGACAGGTTCCTACGAGCAGTACTTC

v_call: TRBV14
clone_size: .
j_call: TRBJ2-1
d_call: .
cdr3_aa: CASSQDFNFANEQFF
cdr3_nt: TGTGCCAGCAGCCAAGATTTTAATTTCGCCAATGAGCAGTTCTTC

v_call: TRBV7-8
clone_size: .
j_call: TRBJ2-7
d_call: .
cdr3_aa: CASSYPSPAGYEQYF
cdr3_nt: TGTGCCAGCAGCTACCCCTCTCCAGCGGGCTACGAGCAGTACTTC

v_call: TRBV30
clone_size: .
j_call: TRBJ1-1
d_call: .
cdr3_aa: CAWSPLAVAFF
cdr3_nt: TGTGCCTGGAGCCCCCTCGCGGTAGCTTTCTTT

v_call: TRBV7-2
clone_size: .
j_call: TRBJ2-6
d_call: TRBD2
cdr3_aa: CASSSGLAGVAGANVLTF
cdr3_nt: TGTGCCAGCAGCTCGGGACTAGCGGGAGTCGCTGGGGCCAACGTCCTGACTTTC

v_call: TRBV2
clone_size: .
j_call: TRBJ2-7
d_call: .
cdr3_aa: CASDGGPDEQYF
cdr3_nt: TGTGCATCAGACGGGGGGCCCGACGAGCAGTACTTC

v_call: TRBV11-2
clone_size: .
j_call: TRBJ2-2
d_call: .
cdr3_aa: CASSLDGSGTGELFF
cdr3_nt: TGTGCCAGCAGCTTAGATGGGAGCGGCACCGGGGAGCTGTTTTTT

v_call: TRBV13
clone_size: .
j_call: TRBJ2-7
d_call: TRBD1
cdr3_aa: CASSTRTGGWTSDRLGQYF
cdr3_nt: TGTGCCAGCAGCACTCGGACAGGGGGCTGGACTAGCGACCGACTTGGGCAGTACTTC

v_call: TRBV10-1
clone_size: .
j_call: TRBJ1-1
d_call: .
cdr3_aa: CASSDQNTEAFF
cdr3_nt: TGCGCCAGCAGTGATCAGAACACTGAAGCTTTCTTT

v_call: TRBV6-6
clone_size: .
j_call: TRBJ1-5
d_call: TRBD1
cdr3_aa: CASSYGGQGASQPQHF
cdr3_nt: TGTGCCAGCAGTTACGGGGGGCAGGGGGCCTCGCAGCCCCAGCATTTT

v_call: TRBV7-9
clone_size: .
j_call: TRBJ2-6
d_call: .
cdr3_aa: CASSFPRDIVSGANVLTF
cdr3_nt: TGTGCCAGCAGCTTCCCCCGCGACATCGTATCTGGGGCCAACGTCCTGACTTTC

v_call: TRBV5-1
clone_size: .
j_call: TRBJ2-1
d_call: TRBD1
cdr3_aa: CASSSGQGVQKYNEQFF
cdr3_nt: TGCGCCAGCAGCTCCGGACAGGGCGTTCAAAAGTACAATGAGCAGTTCTTC

v_call: TRBV5-1
clone_size: .
j_call: TRBJ2-5
d_call: .
cdr3_aa: CASSLKQETQYF
cdr3_nt: TGCGCCAGCAGCTTGAAGCAAGAGACCCAGTACTTC

v_call: TRBV11-3
clone_size: .
j_call: TRBJ2-4
d_call: TRBD2
cdr3_aa: CASSTTSGRAKNIQYF
cdr3_nt: TGTGCCAGCAGCACTACTAGCGGGAGGGCCAAAAACATTCAGTACTTC

v_call: TRBV5-1
clone_size: .
j_call: TRBJ2-2
d_call: TRBD1
cdr3_aa: CASSADRGDTGELFF
cdr3_nt: TGCGCCAGCAGCGCTGACAGGGGGGACACCGGGGAGCTGTTTTTT

v_call: TRBV28
clone_size: .
j_call: TRBJ1-4
d_call: TRBD1
cdr3_aa: CASSLHGTGDEKLFF
cdr3_nt: TGTGCCAGCAGTCTCCACGGGACAGGGGATGAAAAACTGTTTTTT

v_call: TRBV9
clone_size: .
j_call: TRBJ1-5
d_call: TRBD1
cdr3_aa: CASSPGTGVQPQHF
cdr3_nt: TGTGCCAGCAGCCCCGGGACAGGGGTTCAGCCCCAGCATTTT

v_call: TRBV28
clone_size: .
j_call: TRBJ1-2
d_call: .
cdr3_aa: CASSRGLYGYTF
cdr3_nt: TGTGCCAGCAGCAGGGGTTTATATGGCTACACCTTC

v_call: TRBV5-1
clone_size: once
j_call: TRBJ1-4
d_call: .
cdr3_aa: CASSLGKKEKLFF
cdr3_nt: TGCGCCAGCAGCTTGGGGAAGAAAGAAAAACTGTTTTTT

v_call: TRBV6-5
clone_size: .
j_call: TRBJ1-1
d_call: .
cdr3_aa: CASSKEGRGAEAFF
cdr3_nt: TGTGCCAGCAGTAAAGAGGGACGGGGAGCTGAAGCTTTCTTT

v_call: TRBV14
clone_size: .
j_call: TRBJ2-1
d_call: .
cdr3_aa: CASSVRQRMNEQFF
cdr3_nt: TGTGCCAGCAGCGTTCGACAGCGAATGAATGAGCAGTTCTTC

v_call: TRBV5-1
clone_size: .
j_call: TRBJ2-3
d_call: TRBD2
cdr3_aa: CASTLAGVSDTQYF
cdr3_nt: TGCGCCAGCACTCTAGCGGGAGTATCAGATACGCAGTATTTT

v_call: TRBV19
clone_size: .
j_call: TRBJ1-2
d_call: .
cdr3_aa: CASSITGGHGYTF
cdr3_nt: TGTGCCAGTAGTATAACCGGGGGGCATGGCTACACCTTC

v_call: TRBV5-4
clone_size: .
j_call: TRBJ2-1
d_call: .
cdr3_aa: CASNLGLGFDNEQFF
cdr3_nt: TGTGCCAGCAACTTGGGGTTAGGGTTCGACAATGAGCAGTTCTTC

v_call: TRBV29-1
clone_size: .
j_call: TRBJ2-5
d_call: TRBD1
cdr3_aa: CSMTGAGRETQYF
cdr3_nt: TGCAGTATGACAGGGGCAGGCAGGGAGACCCAGTACTTC

v_call: TRBV5-6
clone_size: .
j_call: TRBJ1-1
d_call: .
cdr3_aa: CASSLEATQGSEAFF
cdr3_nt: TGTGCCAGCAGCTTGGAGGCCACCCAGGGTTCTGAAGCTTTCTTT

v_call: TRBV6-5
clone_size: .
j_call: TRBJ2-7
d_call: .
cdr3_aa: CASSYALRSLHEQYF
cdr3_nt: TGTGCCAGCAGTTACGCATTAAGGTCGCTCCACGAGCAGTACTTC

v_call: TRBV18
clone_size: .
j_call: TRBJ1-1
d_call: .
cdr3_aa: CASSLRTGSTEAFF
cdr3_nt: TGTGCCAGCTCACTCCGGACGGGGTCTACTGAAGCTTTCTTT

v_call: TRBV7-2
clone_size: .
j_call: TRBJ1-3
d_call: .
cdr3_aa: CASSFNIDRRNTIYF
cdr3_nt: TGTGCCAGCAGCTTCAATATCGACAGACGAAACACCATATATTTT

v_call: TRBV9
clone_size: .
j_call: TRBJ2-1
d_call: .
cdr3_aa: CASSVLDPAEQFF
cdr3_nt: TGTGCCAGCAGCGTACTAGACCCTGCTGAGCAGTTCTTC

v_call: TRBV7-9
clone_size: .
j_call: TRBJ1-2
d_call: .
cdr3_aa: CASSQAGTGYTF
cdr3_nt: TGTGCCAGCAGCCAAGCCGGGACTGGCTACACCTTC

v_call: TRBV7-2
clone_size: .
j_call: TRBJ1-2
d_call: .
cdr3_aa: CASSNTGTQGGYTF
cdr3_nt: TGTGCCAGCAGCAATACGGGGACCCAAGGAGGCTACACCTTC

v_call: TRBV27
clone_size: .
j_call: TRBJ2-5
d_call: .
cdr3_aa: CASRTDKQETQYF
cdr3_nt: TGTGCCTCTAGGACCGATAAGCAAGAGACCCAGTACTTC

v_call: TRBV28
clone_size: .
j_call: TRBJ2-1
d_call: TRBD2
cdr3_aa: CASSFRTSGYPVEQFF
cdr3_nt: TGTGCCAGCAGTTTTCGGACTAGCGGGTACCCCGTTGAGCAGTTCTTC